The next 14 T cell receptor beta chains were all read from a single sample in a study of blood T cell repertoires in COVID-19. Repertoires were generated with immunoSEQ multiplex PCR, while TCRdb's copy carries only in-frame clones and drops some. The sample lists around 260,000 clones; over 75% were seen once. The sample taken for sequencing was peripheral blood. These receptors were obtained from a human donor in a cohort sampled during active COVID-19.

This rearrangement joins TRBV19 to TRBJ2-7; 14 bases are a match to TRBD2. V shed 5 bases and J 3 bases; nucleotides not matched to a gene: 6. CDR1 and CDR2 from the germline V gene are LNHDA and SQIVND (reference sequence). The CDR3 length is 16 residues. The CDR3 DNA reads TGTGCCAGTAGTGACCCCGGGACTAGCGGGGGCTACGAGCAGTACTTC. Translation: CASSDPGTSGGYEQYF. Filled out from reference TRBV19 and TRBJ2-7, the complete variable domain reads DGGITQSPKYLFRKEGQNVTLSCEQNLNHDAMYWYRQDPGQGLRLIYYSQIVNDFQKGDIAEGYSVSREKKESFPLTVTSAQKNPTAFYLCASSDPGTSGGYEQYFGPGTRLTVT.

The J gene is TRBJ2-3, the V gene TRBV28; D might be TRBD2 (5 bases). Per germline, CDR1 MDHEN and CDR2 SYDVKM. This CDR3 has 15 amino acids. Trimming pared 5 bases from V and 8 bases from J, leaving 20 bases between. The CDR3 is CASSPYTSAPGTQYF. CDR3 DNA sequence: TGTGCCAGCAGTCCCTACACTAGTGCCCCAGGTACGCAGTATTTT. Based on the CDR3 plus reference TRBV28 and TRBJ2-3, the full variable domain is DVKVTQSSRYLVKRTGEKVFLECVQDMDHENMFWYRQDPGLGLRLIYFSYDVKMKEKGDIPEGYSVSREKKERFSLILESASTNQTSMYLCASSPYTSAPGTQYFGPGTRLTVL.

This CDR3 is CAWSAKMETQYF. The DNA of the CDR3 is TGTGCCTGGAGCGCTAAAATGGAGACCCAGTACTTC. This chain joins TRBV30 and TRBJ2-5; D gene unclear. The V gene's germline CDR1 is GTSNPN and CDR2 SVGIG (reference sequence). This CDR3 spans 12 amino acids. Trimming pared 3 bases from V and 5 bases from J, leaving 10 bases between.

CDR3 bases: TGCAGCGGTGGGGACAGGGGACCCTATGGCTACACCTTC. It specifies CSGGDRGPYGYTF. The chain joins TRBV29-1 to TRBJ1-2; 10 bases are shared with TRBD1. This CDR3 spans 13 amino acids. The V gene's germline CDR1 is SQVTM and CDR2 ANQGSEA. V was pared by 7 bases and J by 4 bases, with 6 bases of the junction left unmatched.

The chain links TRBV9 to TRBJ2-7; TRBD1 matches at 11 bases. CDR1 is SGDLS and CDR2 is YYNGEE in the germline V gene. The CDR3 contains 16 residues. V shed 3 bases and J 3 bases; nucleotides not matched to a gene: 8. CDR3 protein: CASSEGTGGMYYEQYF. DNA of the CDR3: TGTGCCAGCAGCGAAGGGACAGGGGGAATGTACTACGAGCAGTACTTC.

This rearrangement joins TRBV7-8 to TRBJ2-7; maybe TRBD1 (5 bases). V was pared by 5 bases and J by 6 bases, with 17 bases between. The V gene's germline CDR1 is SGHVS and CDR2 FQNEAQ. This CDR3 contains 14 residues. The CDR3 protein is CASSRDRAGLEQYF. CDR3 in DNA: TGTGCCAGCAGCCGAGACCGGGCAGGGCTCGAGCAGTACTTC.

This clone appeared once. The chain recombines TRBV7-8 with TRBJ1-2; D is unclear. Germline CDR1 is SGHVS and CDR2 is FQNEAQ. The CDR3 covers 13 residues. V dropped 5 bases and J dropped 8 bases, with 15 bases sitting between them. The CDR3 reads CASSLAGHRGYTF. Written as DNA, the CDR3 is TGTGCCAGCAGCCTCGCGGGTCACCGGGGCTACACCTTC.

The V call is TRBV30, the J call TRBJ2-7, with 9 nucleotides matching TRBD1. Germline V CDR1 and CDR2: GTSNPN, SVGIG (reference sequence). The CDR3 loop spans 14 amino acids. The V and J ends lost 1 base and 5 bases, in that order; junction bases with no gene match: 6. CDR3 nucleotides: TGTGCCTGGAGTGAACAGGGGGCGGGGGACGAGCAGTACTTC. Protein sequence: CAWSEQGAGDEQYF.

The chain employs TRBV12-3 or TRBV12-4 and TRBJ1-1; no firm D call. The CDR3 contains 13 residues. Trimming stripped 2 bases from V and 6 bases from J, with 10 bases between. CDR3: CASSLILRAEAFF. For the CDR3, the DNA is TGTGCCAGCAGTTTAATTCTGAGGGCTGAAGCTTTCTTT.

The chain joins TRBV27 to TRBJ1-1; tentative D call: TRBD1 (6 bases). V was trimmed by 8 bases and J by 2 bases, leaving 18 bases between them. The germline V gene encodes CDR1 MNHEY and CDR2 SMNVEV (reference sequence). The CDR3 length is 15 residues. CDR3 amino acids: CASRERGGFNTEAFF. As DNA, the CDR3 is TGTGCCAGCCGAGAACGAGGGGGATTTAACACTGAAGCTTTCTTT.

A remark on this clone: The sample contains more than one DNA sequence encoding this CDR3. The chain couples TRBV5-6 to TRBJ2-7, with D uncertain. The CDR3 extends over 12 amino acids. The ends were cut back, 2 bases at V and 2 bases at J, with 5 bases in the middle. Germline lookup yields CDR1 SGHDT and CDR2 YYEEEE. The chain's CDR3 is CASSLAPYEQYF. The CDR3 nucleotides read TGTGCCAGCAGCTTAGCTCCCTACGAGCAGTACTTC.

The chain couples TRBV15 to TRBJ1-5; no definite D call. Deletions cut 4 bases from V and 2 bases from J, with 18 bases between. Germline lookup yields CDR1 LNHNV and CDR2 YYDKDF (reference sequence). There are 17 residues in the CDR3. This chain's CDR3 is CATSTWGGRTGNQPQHF. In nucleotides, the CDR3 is TGTGCCACCAGCACCTGGGGAGGGAGGACGGGCAATCAGCCCCAGCATTTT.

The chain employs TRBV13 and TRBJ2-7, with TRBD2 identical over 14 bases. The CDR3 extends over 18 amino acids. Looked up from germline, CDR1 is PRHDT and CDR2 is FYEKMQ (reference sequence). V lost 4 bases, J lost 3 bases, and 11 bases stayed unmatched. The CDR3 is CASSSGTSGSRFNYEQYF. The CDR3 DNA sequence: TGTGCCAGCAGCTCCGGGACTAGCGGGAGTCGTTTCAACTACGAGCAGTACTTC. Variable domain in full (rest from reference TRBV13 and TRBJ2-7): AAGVIQSPRHLIKEKRETATLKCYPIPRHDTVYWYQQGPGQDPQFLISFYEKMQSDKGSIPDRFSAQQFSDYHSELNMSSLELGDSALYFCASSSGTSGSRFNYEQYFGPGTRLTVT.

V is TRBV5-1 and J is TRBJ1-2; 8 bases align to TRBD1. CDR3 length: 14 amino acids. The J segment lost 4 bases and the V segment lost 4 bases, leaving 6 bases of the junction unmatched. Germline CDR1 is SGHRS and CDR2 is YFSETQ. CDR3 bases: TGCGCCAGCAGCCCCGGACAGGGAACCTATGGCTACACCTTC. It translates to CASSPGQGTYGYTF.